Given below is one TCR beta chain in context. What it recognizes is unknown. Clones were sequenced by immunoSEQ multiplex PCR, and TCRdb holds only the in-frame ones, with some missing. The sample lists approximately 97,000 clones; approximately 90% were seen once. CDR3 length equals 16 residues. Trimming stripped 2 bases from V and 0 bases from J, with 11 bases between. Germline lookup yields CDR1 SGHTA and CDR2 FQGNSA. These data originate in a study of T cell responses to AZD1222 COVID-19 vaccine. Study at large: It was second doses at about 4 or about 12 weeks that were pooled. Regarding the study as a whole: None of the repertoires were sampled until the peak T cell response had passed. In a largely white British group with more females than males, clonal diversity was possibly underestimated. The span of vaccine-associated CD4 TCRs extended across spike, with dominance at 160-218 and 743-854.

J is TRBJ2-1 and V is TRBV7-2; tentative D call: TRBD1 (5 bases). Specimen: peripheral blood, collected on day 0 of AZD1222 vaccination. The receptor was isolated from an adult in good health. In DNA form, the CDR3 reads TGTGCCAGCAGCTTAAGGCTCAGGGCCTCCTACAATGAGCAGTTCTTC. It encodes CASSLRLRASYNEQFF.